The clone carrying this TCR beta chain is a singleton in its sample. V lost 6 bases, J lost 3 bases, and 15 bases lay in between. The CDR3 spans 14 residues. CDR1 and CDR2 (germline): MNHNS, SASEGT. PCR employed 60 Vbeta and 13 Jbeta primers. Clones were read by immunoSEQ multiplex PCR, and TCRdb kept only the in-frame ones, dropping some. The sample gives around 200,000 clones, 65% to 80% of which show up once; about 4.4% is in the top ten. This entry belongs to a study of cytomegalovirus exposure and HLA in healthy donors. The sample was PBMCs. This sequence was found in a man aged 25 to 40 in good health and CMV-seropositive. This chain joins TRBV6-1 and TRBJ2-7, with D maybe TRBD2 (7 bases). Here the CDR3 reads CASSPKGEGYEQYF. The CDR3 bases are TGTGCCAGCAGCCCCAAGGGGGAGGGCTACGAGCAGTACTTC.